This paragraph covers one TCR beta chain sequence. It has no known antigen specificity. Per-base quality was not reported, and no clone a single base away is much larger than it. These data originate in a study of OX40 agonist ivuxolimab in advanced cancers. The study in broad terms: Ivuxolimab was an agonistic, fully human IgG2 monoclonal antibody directed against OX40 (CD134), a costimulatory receptor. Intravenous ivuxolimab was administered to patients every 2 weeks at six dose levels: 0.01, 0.1, 0.3, 1.5, 3 and 10 mg/kg. Of the approximately 50 patients in dose escalation, about 20 had hepatocellular carcinoma, approximately 15 had melanoma, 9 had renal cell carcinoma and 9 had head and neck cancer. The dose-escalation cohort was 82.7% male with a mean age of about 60 years, ranging from roughly 23 to 90. Patients were allowed to have had prior anti-PD-1, anti-PD-L1 or anti-CTLA-4 therapy, and around 43% of the dose-escalation patients had been treated with checkpoint inhibitors. Partial responses occurred in three dose-escalation patients, of whom one had hepatocellular carcinoma and two had cutaneous melanoma. Peripheral TCRbeta sequencing was intended to test whether TCR sequence diversity was altered and clonal T-cell expansion was caused by ivuxolimab. The monotherapy dose-escalation portion (N of about 50 patients) of the phase I ivuxolimab trial is reported in the paper.

From its cysteine to its phenylalanine, the CDR3 spans 13 amino acids. Kept here is only the CDR3 DNA, which spans 39 bases and is read in frame from base 1. CDR1 and CDR2 are drawn from the germline V gene: SQVTM, ANQGSEA. V was cut back by 7 bases and J by 5 bases, leaving a gap of 18 bases between them. What the work shows at the level of the full study, not this receptor alone: At doses of 0.1 to 3.0 mg/kg, clonal expansion of both CD4+ and CD8+ blood T cells was observed from baseline to week 6. After ivuxolimab, CD8+ T cells had more expanded clones than CD4+ T cells on average. Low levels of normalized T-cell clonal expansion were also shown by some nonresponding patients. In the 0.1-3.0 mg/kg groups, partial responders were among the patients with the lowest normalized peripheral clonal expansion, particularly in CD8+ T cells. The antigen specificity of the peripheral T cells that underwent clonal expansion was not determined.

To sequence the TCRbeta CDR3 region, genomic DNA was isolated from the sorted cells. The immunoSEQ Assay was used for sequencing of TCRbeta CDR3 regions. The immuneACCESS repertoire file appears here via TCRdb, limited to in-frame rearrangements. These files lack a portion of the clones; in checked studies, under half of the deficit traces to unresolved V genes, and the cause of the others is not known. The sample contains 65,000 to 95,000 clones, roughly 84% of them found a single time. 5.5% to 8% of the sample goes to the ten largest clones. Patients with a history of autoimmune disease or receiving systemic immunosuppression were excluded from the trial. In every dose cohort, peripheral blood was drawn for TCR sequencing at baseline, cycle 4 day 1, and cycle 7 day 1. Samples came from an open-label, multicenter, first-in-human phase I dose-escalation trial of ivuxolimab. Adults with locally advanced or metastatic melanoma, renal cell, hepatocellular, or head and neck squamous cell carcinoma were enrolled in the trial. Before TCR sequencing, CD4+ T cells and CD8+ T cells were sorted from peripheral blood as separate populations.

The chain was built from TRBV29-1 and TRBJ2-7, with TRBD1 perhaps the D gene, on 5 matching bases. This TCR derives from an adult with an advanced solid tumor such as melanoma, head and neck, liver or kidney cancer. The sample here was CD4+ or CD8+ T cells sorted from blood, taken in a trial of the OX40 agonist ivuxolimab. The DNA reads TGCAGCGGTACTCGCAGGGTAGGCCACGAGCAGTACTTC. This encodes CSGTRRVGHEQYF.